These 21 T cell receptor beta chains were sequenced from one sample in a study of human T cells and chemical hapten exposure. As for time point: patch test 1, 2 weeks after DPC sensitization. Treatment here: therapeutic diphenylcyclopropenone sensitization with weekly scalp DPC. Using its own MiXCR run on the RACE reads, TCRdb lists one record per CDR3 protein. Of 95,000 or so distinct CDR3 sequences listed, about 10% were seen once; the top ten hold about 2%. The source was whole blood, collected in connection with sensitization to the hapten diphenylcyclopropenone (DPC). The receptors were gathered from a man between 40 and 49 years old with alopecia areata. Some clones in this sample may be carry-over from other donors' samples.

This clonotype was counted only a few times. The chain carries TRBV5-1 and TRBJ1-1, with 8 nucleotides matching TRBD1. Per germline, CDR1 SGHRS and CDR2 YFSETQ. The CDR3 covers 13 residues. Losses at the gene ends were 0 bases for V and 8 bases for J; bases not matched to a gene: 3. Here the CDR3 reads CASSLGAGGEAFF. The DNA for the CDR3 is TGCGCCAGCAGCTTGGGGGCAGGGGGCGAAGCTTTCTTT.

This clonotype occurred a few times. The V and J genes are TRBV6-1 and TRBJ2-1; D is unresolved. Trimming cost V 6 bases and J 6 bases, with 9 bases left between them. The germline V gene has CDR1 MNHNS and CDR2 SASEGT. The CDR3 has 12 residues. The CDR3 sequence is CASRERRNEQFF. The DNA for the CDR3 is TGTGCCAGCAGGGAAAGGCGCAATGAGCAGTTCTTC.

This CDR3 reads CASSFPPQETQYF. The CDR3 DNA sequence: TGTGCCAGCAGTTTCCCCCCACAAGAGACCCAGTACTTC. The chain carries TRBV28 and TRBJ2-5; D not resolved. Trimming cost V 3 bases and J 2 bases, with 7 bases left between them. Germline loops: CDR1 MDHEN, CDR2 SYDVKM. The CDR3 runs 13 residues.

This clonotype was seen only a few times. This chain links TRBV29-1 with TRBJ2-7; 8 positions agree with TRBD1. The CDR3 covers 12 residues. The J segment lost 6 bases and the V segment lost 4 bases, leaving 5 bases of the junction unmatched. Germline CDR1 and CDR2: SQVTM and ANQGSEA. In nucleotides, the CDR3 is TGCAGCGTTGTTACAGGGGGGAGCGAGCAGTACTTC. Protein sequence: CSVVTGGSEQYF.

This clonotype turned up a few times. V gene TRBV11-1 combines with J gene TRBJ2-1, with 10 bases identical to TRBD2. This CDR3 has 16 amino acids. Germline V lookup: CDR1 SGHAT, CDR2 FQDESV (reference sequence). Trimming took 1 base from V and 9 from J; bases not matched to a gene: 9. In DNA form, the CDR3 reads TGTGCCAGCAGCTTAGTAGGTCTAGCGGGAGTAAGTGAGCAGTTCTTC. This translates into CASSLVGLAGVSEQFF.

This clonotype has a handful of counts. The CDR3 reads CSVDPAGVYNEQFF. The DNA for the CDR3 is TGCAGCGTTGATCCAGCGGGAGTGTACAATGAGCAGTTCTTC. J is TRBJ2-1 and V is TRBV29-1; 8 bases map to TRBD2. This CDR3 spans 14 amino acids. Trimming removed 3 bases from V and 4 bases from J; junction bases left unmatched: 5. Germline V CDR1 and CDR2: SQVTM, ANQGSEA.

The chain employs TRBV12-3 or TRBV12-4 and TRBJ2-5, with TRBD2 identical over 7 bases. The length of the CDR3 is 14 residues. Trimming at V came to 5 bases and at J to 9 bases, leaving 12 bases not matched to a gene. CDR3 sequence reads: CASSLTAGSGAQYF. The CDR3 DNA reads as TGTGCCAGCAGTCTCACAGCGGGGAGCGGGGCCCAGTACTTC.

This clonotype showed up many times. The rearrangement uses TRBV30 and TRBJ1-5; D gene uncertain. Germline V gene data show CDR1 as GTSNPN and CDR2 as SVGIG (reference sequence). Trimming cost V 2 bases and J 0 bases, with 8 bases left between them. This CDR3 comprises 14 residues. CDR3 sequence: CAWSLEYSNQPQHF. The CDR3 DNA reads TGTGCCTGGAGTTTAGAATATAGCAATCAGCCCCAGCATTTT. The whole variable domain, remainder taken from reference TRBV30 and TRBJ1-5, is SQTIHQWPATLVQPVGSPLSLECTVEGTSNPNLYWYRQAAGRGLQLLFYSVGIGQISSEVPQNLSASRPQDRQFILSSKKLLLSDSGFYLCAWSLEYSNQPQHFGDGTRLSIL.

The V gene is TRBV5-5, the J gene TRBJ1-1; D unclear. CDR3 length equals 14 residues. V was pared by 1 base and J by 7 bases, with 14 bases between. Germline V gives CDR1 SGHKS, CDR2 YYEKEE (reference sequence). CDR3 bases: TGTGCCAGCAGCTTGCCCCGGGGAAAGGATGAAGCTTTCTTT. Translation gives CASSLPRGKDEAFF.

The chain links TRBV7-8 to TRBJ2-2; the D gene is possibly TRBD2 (6 bases). The CDR3 covers 14 residues. CDR1 is SGHVS, CDR2 FQNEAQ, per germline. V was cut by 4 bases and J by 7 bases, with 13 bases left in between. This CDR3 reads CASSSDYIGGELFF. As DNA, the CDR3 is TGTGCCAGCAGCTCGGACTACATTGGCGGGGAGCTGTTTTTT.

A few counts support this clonotype. V gene TRBV5-1 combines with J gene TRBJ2-3; D is unclear. Germline-derived CDR1 and CDR2 are SGHRS and YFSETQ. Trimming removed 0 bases at V and 0 bases at J, with 8 bases between. The CDR3 spans 15 residues. The CDR3: CASSLERISTDTQYF. The CDR3 DNA reads as TGCGCCAGCAGCTTGGAACGTATTAGCACAGATACGCAGTATTTT.

The chain carries TRBV2 and TRBJ2-7; no firm D call. The CDR3 totals 15 residues. Germline CDR1 and CDR2: SNHLY and FYNNEI. Trimming cost V 5 bases and J 3 bases, with 17 bases left between them. CDR3 residues: CASSNSQSRRYEQYV. The CDR3 DNA reads TGTGCCAGCAGTAATAGCCAGTCGAGGCGCTACGAGCAGTACGTC.

This clonotype occurred many times. The V call is TRBV28, the J call TRBJ1-1, with a possible D match to TRBD1 (5 bases). The CDR3 sequence is 14 residues long. CDR1 is MDHEN, CDR2 SYDVKM, per germline. V was cut by 8 bases and J by 10 bases, with 23 bases left in between. The CDR3, as DNA: TGTGCCAGCGGGGGTGGGGGTAGCGGTGCGGGAGCTTTCTTT. Encoded protein: CASGGGGSGAGAFF.

V gene TRBV30 combines with J gene TRBJ1-2; TRBD1 might be the D (5 bases). Per germline, CDR1 GTSNPN and CDR2 SVGIG (reference sequence). The CDR3 is 13 residues long. V lost 1 base to trimming and J lost 7 bases, with 13 bases between them. The CDR3 coding sequence is TGTGCCTGGAGTGAGGAGGGACGGGGTGGCTACACCTTC. Protein sequence: CAWSEEGRGGYTF.

At least ten counts were recorded for this clonotype. J is TRBJ1-1 and V is TRBV20-1; D is unclear. Trimming pared 6 bases from V and 2 bases from J, leaving 19 bases between. Germline assignment: CDR1 DFQATT and CDR2 SNEGSKA (reference sequence). This CDR3 spans 15 amino acids. The CDR3 loop reads CSALDRSHSNTEAFF. DNA for the CDR3: TGCAGTGCCCTAGACCGCTCCCACTCTAACACTGAAGCTTTCTTT.

In its sample, this clonotype was seen a few times. This rearrangement joins TRBV7-2 to TRBJ1-5; D uncertain. The CDR3 is 14 amino acids. Per the germline V gene, CDR1 is SGHTA and CDR2 is FQGNSA. Trimming left V 5 bases short and J 0 bases short, with 8 bases between. CDR3 amino acids: CASSPSTSNQPQHF. The CDR3 DNA reads TGTGCCAGCAGCCCTAGCACTAGCAATCAGCCCCAGCATTTT.

This rearrangement joins TRBV4-3 to TRBJ2-4, with unresolved D. The CDR3 covers 14 residues. The germline CDR1 and CDR2 sequences are LGHNA and YSLEER. V was trimmed by 2 bases and J by 1 base, leaving 6 bases between them. The CDR3, as DNA: TGCGCCAGCAGCCAAAGGAACGCCAAAAACATTCAGTACTTC. Protein sequence: CASSQRNAKNIQYF.

This chain uses TRBV20-1 with TRBJ2-3, with a weak D call TRBD1 (6 bases). The germline V gene encodes CDR1 DFQATT and CDR2 SNEGSKA (reference sequence). The V end lost 6 bases, the J end lost 2 bases, and 12 bases lay between the germline ends. The CDR3 is 13 residues long. The CDR3 loop reads CSARTDFTDTQYF. The CDR3 bases are TGCAGTGCAAGGACAGATTTCACAGATACGCAGTATTTT.

V is TRBV5-8 and J is TRBJ2-5, with 14 bases aligning to TRBD2. The germline V gene encodes CDR1 SGHTS and CDR2 YDEGEE. The CDR3 is 20 amino acids. V gave up 0 bases and J gave up 5 bases; unmatched junction bases: 15. CDR3 DNA sequence: TGTGCCAGCAGCTTGGGGGCCGATACCGGGACTAGCGGGAGACGGGAGACCCAGTACTTC. Amino acid sequence: CASSLGADTGTSGRRETQYF.

J is TRBJ2-3 and V is TRBV29-1; D gene unclear. Trimming took 3 bases from V and 6 from J, leaving 13 bases between them. The CDR3 sequence is 13 residues long. In germline, CDR1 is SQVTM, CDR2 ANQGSEA. DNA for the CDR3: TGCAGCGTTGATGTGGCCCTGGGTGATACGCAGTATTTT. It translates to CSVDVALGDTQYF.

The sample holds many counts of this clonotype. This sequence joins TRBV14 and TRBJ1-2; possible D gene TRBD1, 6 bases. Germline V gene lookup returns CDR1 SGHDN and CDR2 FVKESK. This CDR3 spans 15 amino acids. V shed 1 base and J shed 4 bases, with 13 bases lying between them. CDR3 residues: CASSQVDSSIYGYTF. DNA of the CDR3: TGTGCCAGCAGCCAAGTGGACAGCTCGATCTATGGCTACACCTTC.